This T cell receptor beta chain was observed in a study of early T cells in non-severe SARS-CoV-2 infection. One entry per CDR3 protein results from TCRdb running MiXCR on the 5' RACE reads. Here the sample spans 83,000 or so distinct CDR3 sequences, about 9.4% being singletons. Deletions cut 1 base from V and 2 bases from J, with 7 bases between. The CDR3 is 13 amino acids. Looked up from germline, CDR1 is SGDLS and CDR2 is YYNGEE. The sequences come from whole blood, collected at baseline. The receptor's source is an adult who was a healthcare worker with PCR-confirmed SARS-CoV-2 infection or an uninfected control (not recorded which). This chain uses TRBV9 with TRBJ2-7; D is undetermined. CDR3 DNA: TGTGCCAGCAGCGTACTCCCCGCCTACGAGCAGTACTTC. It yields the protein CASSVLPAYEQYF.